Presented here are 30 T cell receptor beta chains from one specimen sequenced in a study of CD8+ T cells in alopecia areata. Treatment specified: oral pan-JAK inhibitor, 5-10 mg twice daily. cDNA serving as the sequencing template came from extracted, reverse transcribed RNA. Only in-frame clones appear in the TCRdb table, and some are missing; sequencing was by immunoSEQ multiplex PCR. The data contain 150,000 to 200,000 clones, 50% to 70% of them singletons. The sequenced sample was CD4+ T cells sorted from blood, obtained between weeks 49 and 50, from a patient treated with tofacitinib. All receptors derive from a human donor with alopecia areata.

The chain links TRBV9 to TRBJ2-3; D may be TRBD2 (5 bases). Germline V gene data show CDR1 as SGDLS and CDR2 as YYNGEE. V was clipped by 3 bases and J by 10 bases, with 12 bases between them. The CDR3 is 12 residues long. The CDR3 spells CASSEGVAPQYF. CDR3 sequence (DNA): TGTGCCAGCAGCGAGGGAGTAGCTCCGCAGTATTTT.

The DNA for the CDR3 is TGTGCCAGCAGCTTAGCGACAGCGGGTTATGGCTACACCTTC. Its protein is CASSLATAGYGYTF. The J gene is TRBJ1-2, the V gene TRBV7-2; TRBD1 is a possible D gene (5 bases). From germline, CDR1 is SGHTA and CDR2 FQGNSA. Trimming removed 0 bases from V and 5 bases from J, with 10 bases in between. CDR3 length equals 14 residues.

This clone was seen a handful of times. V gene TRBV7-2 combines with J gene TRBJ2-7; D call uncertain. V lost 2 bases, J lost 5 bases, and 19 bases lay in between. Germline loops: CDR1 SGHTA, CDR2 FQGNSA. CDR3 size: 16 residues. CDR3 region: CASSLMGVEGLNEQYF. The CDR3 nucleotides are TGTGCCAGCAGCTTAATGGGTGTTGAAGGGTTGAACGAGCAGTACTTC. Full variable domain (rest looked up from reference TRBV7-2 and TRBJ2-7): GAGVSQSPSNKVTEKGKDVELRCDPISGHTALYWYRQSLGQGLEFLIYFQGNSAPDKSGLPSDRFSAERTGGSVSTLTIQRTQQEDSAVYLCASSLMGVEGLNEQYFGPGTRLTVT.

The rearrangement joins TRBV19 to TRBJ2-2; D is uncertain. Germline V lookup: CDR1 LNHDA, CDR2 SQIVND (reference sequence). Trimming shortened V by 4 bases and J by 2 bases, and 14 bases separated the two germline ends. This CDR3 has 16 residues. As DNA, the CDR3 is TGTGCCAGTAGTAAGGGTGTTACGGCCAACACCGGGGAGCTGTTTTTT. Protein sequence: CASSKGVTANTGELFF.

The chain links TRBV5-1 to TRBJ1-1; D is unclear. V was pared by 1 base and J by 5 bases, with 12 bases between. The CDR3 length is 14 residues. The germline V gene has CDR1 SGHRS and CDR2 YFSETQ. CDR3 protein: CASSLSGSGTEAFF. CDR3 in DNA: TGCGCCAGCAGCTTGTCAGGTAGTGGGACTGAAGCTTTCTTT.

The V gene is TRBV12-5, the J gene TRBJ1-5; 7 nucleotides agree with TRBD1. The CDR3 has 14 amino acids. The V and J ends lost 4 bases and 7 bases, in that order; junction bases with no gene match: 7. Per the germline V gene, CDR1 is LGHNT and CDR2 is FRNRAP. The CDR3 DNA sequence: TGTGCTAGTGGTTCGGGGACAGCGTACCAGCCCCAGCATTTT. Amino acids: CASGSGTAYQPQHF.

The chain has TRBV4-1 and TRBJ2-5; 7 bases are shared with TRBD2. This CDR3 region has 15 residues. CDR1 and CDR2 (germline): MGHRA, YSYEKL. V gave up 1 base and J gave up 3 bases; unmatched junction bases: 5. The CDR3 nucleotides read TGCGCCAGCAGCCAAGGACCTAGCGGAGAAGAGACCCAGTACTTC. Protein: CASSQGPSGEETQYF.

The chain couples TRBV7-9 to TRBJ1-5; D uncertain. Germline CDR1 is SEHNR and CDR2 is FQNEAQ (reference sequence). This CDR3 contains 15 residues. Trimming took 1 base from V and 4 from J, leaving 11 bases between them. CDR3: CASSLGGRANQPQHF. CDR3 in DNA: TGTGCCAGCAGCTTAGGTGGACGGGCAAATCAGCCCCAGCATTTT.

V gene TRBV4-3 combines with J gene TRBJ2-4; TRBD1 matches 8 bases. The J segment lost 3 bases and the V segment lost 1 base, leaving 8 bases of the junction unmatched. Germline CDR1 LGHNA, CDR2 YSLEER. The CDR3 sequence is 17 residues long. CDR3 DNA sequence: TGCGCCAGCAGCCAAGCGCCCTTGGGGACAGGCAAAAACATTCAGTACTTC. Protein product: CASSQAPLGTGKNIQYF.

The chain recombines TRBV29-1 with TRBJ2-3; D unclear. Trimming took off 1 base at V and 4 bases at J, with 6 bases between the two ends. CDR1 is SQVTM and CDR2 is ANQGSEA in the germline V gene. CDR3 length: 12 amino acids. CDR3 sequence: CSVEGLADTQYF. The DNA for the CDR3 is TGCAGCGTTGAAGGGCTAGCAGATACGCAGTATTTT.

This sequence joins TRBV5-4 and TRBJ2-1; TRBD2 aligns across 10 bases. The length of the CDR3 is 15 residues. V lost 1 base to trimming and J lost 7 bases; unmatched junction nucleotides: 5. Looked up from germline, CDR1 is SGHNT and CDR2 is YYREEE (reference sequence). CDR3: CASSLPQRGGNEQFF. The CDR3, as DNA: TGTGCCAGCAGCTTGCCCCAGCGGGGGGGGAATGAGCAGTTCTTC.

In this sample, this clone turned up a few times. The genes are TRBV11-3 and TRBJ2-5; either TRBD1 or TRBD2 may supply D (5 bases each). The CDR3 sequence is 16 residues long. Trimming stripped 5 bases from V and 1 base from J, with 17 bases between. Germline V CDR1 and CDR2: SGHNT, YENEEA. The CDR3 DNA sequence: TGTGCCAGCAGCCACGGACCTGGGACGATCCAAGAGACCCAGTACTTC. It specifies CASSHGPGTIQETQYF.

CDR3 amino acids: CASSLKPPGDRGLYEQYF. In DNA, the CDR3 is TGTGCCAGCAGTTTAAAGCCCCCCGGTGACAGGGGGCTGTACGAGCAGTACTTC. V is TRBV27 and J is TRBJ2-7, with 10 bases fitting TRBD1. This CDR3 region has 18 residues. J gave up 4 bases and V 2 bases, and 14 bases lay outside the gene matches. The germline gives CDR1 MNHEY, CDR2 SMNVEV (reference sequence).

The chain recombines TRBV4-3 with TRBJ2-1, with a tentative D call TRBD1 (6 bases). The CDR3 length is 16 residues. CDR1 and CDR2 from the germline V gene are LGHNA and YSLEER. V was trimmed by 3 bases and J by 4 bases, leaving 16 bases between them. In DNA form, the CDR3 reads TGCGCCAGCAGCCATGACTGGGGAGACAGGTACAATGAGCAGTTCTTC. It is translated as CASSHDWGDRYNEQFF.

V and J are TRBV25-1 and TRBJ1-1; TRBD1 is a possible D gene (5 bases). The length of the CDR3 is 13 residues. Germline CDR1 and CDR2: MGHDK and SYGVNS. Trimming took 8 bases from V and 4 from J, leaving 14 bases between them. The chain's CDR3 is CASLKGTGTEAFF. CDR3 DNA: TGTGCCAGCTTGAAAGGGACGGGCACTGAAGCTTTCTTT.

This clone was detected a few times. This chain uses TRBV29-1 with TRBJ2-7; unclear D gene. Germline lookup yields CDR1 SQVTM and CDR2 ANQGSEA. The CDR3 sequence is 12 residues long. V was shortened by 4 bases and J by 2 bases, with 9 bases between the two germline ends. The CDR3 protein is CSVVGRTYEQYF. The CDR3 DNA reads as TGCAGCGTTGTTGGTAGGACCTACGAGCAGTACTTC.

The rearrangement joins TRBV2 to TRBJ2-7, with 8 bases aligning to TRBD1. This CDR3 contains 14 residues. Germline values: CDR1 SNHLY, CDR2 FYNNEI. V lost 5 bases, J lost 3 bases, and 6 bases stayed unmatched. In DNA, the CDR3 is TGTGCCAGCAGTAGCCCCGGGACAGGCTACGAGCAGTACTTC. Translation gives CASSSPGTGYEQYF.

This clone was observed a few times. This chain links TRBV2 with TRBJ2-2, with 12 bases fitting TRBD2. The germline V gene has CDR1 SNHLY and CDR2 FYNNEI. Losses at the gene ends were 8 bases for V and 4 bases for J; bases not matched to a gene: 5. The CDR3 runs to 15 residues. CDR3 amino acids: CASRGLAGPTGELFF. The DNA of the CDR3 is TGTGCCAGCCGTGGACTAGCGGGGCCCACCGGGGAGCTGTTTTTT.

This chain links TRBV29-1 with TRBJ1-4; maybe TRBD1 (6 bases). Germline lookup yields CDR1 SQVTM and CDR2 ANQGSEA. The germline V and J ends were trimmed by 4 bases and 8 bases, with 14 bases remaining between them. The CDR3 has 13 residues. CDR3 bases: TGCAGCGTTGCGACAGGCCTGGGGGAAAAACTGTTTTTT. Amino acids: CSVATGLGEKLFF. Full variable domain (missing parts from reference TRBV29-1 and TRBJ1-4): SAVISQKPSRDICQRGTSLTIQCQVDSQVTMMFWYRQQPGQSLTLIATANQGSEATYESGFVIDKFPISRPNLTFSTLTVSNMSPEDSSIYLCSVATGLGEKLFFGSGTQLSVL.

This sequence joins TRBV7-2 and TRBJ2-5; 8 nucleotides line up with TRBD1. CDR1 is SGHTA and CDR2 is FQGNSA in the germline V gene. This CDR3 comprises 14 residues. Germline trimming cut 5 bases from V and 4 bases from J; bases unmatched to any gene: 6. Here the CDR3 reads CASSRDRSRETQYF. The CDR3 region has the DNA TGTGCCAGCAGCCGGGACAGGTCAAGAGAGACCCAGTACTTC.

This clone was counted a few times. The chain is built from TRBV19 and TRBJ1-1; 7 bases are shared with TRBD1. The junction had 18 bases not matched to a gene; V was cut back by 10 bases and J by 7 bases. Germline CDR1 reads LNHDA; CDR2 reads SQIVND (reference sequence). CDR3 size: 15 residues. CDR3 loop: CAIPGQKSVVVEAFF. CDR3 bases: TGTGCCATCCCGGGACAGAAAAGCGTGGTGGTTGAAGCTTTCTTT.

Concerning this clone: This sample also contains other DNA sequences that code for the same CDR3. CDR3 protein: CSVANNEQFF. The CDR3 nucleotides read TGCAGCGTTGCAAACAATGAGCAGTTCTTC. The chain employs TRBV29-1 and TRBJ2-1; D ambiguous. This CDR3 region has 10 residues. Germline lookup yields CDR1 SQVTM and CDR2 ANQGSEA. The germline V and J ends were trimmed by 4 bases and 5 bases, with 3 bases remaining between them.

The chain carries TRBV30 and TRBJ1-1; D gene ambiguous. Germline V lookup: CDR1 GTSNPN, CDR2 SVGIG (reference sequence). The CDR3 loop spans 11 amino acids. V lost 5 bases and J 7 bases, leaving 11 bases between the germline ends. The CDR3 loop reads CAWQSDVEAFF. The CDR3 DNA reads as TGTGCCTGGCAATCCGACGTTGAAGCTTTCTTT.

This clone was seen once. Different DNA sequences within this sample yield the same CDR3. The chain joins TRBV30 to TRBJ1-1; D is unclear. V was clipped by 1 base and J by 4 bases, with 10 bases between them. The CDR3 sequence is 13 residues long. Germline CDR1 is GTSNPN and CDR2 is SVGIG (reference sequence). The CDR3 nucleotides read TGTGCCTGGAGTGGTCCGACGGGCACTGAAGCTTTCTTT. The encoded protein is CAWSGPTGTEAFF.

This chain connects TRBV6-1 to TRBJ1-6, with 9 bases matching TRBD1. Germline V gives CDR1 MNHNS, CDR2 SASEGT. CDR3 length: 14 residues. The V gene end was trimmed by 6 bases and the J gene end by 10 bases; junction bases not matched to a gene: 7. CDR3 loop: CASRLTGGESPLHF. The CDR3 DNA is TGTGCCAGCAGGCTTACAGGGGGCGAGTCACCCCTCCACTTT.

The CDR3 sequence is CASSRTGVTEAFF. The DNA of the CDR3 is TGTGCCAGTAGTAGGACAGGGGTCACTGAAGCTTTCTTT. V is TRBV19 and J is TRBJ1-1; 9 bases line up with TRBD1. V lost 4 bases to trimming and J lost 4 bases; unmatched junction nucleotides: 1. The CDR3 runs 13 residues. The germline gives CDR1 LNHDA, CDR2 SQIVND (reference sequence).

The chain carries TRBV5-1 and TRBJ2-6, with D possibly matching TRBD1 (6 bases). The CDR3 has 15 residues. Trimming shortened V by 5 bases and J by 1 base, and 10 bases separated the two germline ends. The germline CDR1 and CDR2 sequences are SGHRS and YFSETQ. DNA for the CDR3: TGCGCCAGCAGACAGGGTGGTTCTGGGGCCAACGTCCTGACTTTC. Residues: CASRQGGSGANVLTF.

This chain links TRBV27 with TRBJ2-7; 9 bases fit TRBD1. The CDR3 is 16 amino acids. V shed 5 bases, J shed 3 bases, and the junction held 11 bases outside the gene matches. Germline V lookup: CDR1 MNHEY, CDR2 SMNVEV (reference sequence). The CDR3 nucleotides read TGTGCCAGCAGTCCGCCGGTACAGGGGGCAATCTACGAGCAGTACTTC. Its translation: CASSPPVQGAIYEQYF.

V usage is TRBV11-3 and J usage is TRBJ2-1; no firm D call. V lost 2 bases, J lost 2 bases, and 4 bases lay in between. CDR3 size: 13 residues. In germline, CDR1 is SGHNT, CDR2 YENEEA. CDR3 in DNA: TGTGCCAGCAGCTTAATAGCCTACAATGAGCAGTTCTTC. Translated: CASSLIAYNEQFF.

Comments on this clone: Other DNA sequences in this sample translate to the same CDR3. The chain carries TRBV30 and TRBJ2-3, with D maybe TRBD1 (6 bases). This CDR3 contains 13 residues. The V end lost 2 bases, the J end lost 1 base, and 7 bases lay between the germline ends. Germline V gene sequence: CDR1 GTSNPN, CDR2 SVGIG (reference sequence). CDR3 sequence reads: CAWSSGGTDTQYF. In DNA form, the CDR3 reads TGTGCCTGGAGTTCAGGGGGCACAGATACGCAGTATTTT.